These 22 T cell receptor beta chains were all obtained from the same sample, sequenced in a study of PD-1 blockade in classical Hodgkin lymphoma. TCRdb's copy holds only in-frame clones and misses some; the assay was immunoSEQ multiplex PCR. The sample lists roughly 24,000 clones, approximately 77% occurring once. The sample's time point: cycle 4 day 1 (C4D1), after 6 weeks of nivolumab. Brentuximab vedotin exposure varied among the patients, all of whom had relapsed after autologous stem cell transplantation. The starting material was peripheral blood mononuclear cells (PBMCs), obtained before the fourth cycle of nivolumab. The receptors derive from a human donor with classical Hodgkin lymphoma.

V usage is TRBV19 and J usage is TRBJ1-1, with 7 positions matching TRBD1. The V segment lost 4 bases and the J segment 4 bases; nucleotides outside the gene matches: 6. Germline V lookup: CDR1 LNHDA, CDR2 SQIVND (reference sequence). The length of the CDR3 is 14 residues. The CDR3 here is CASSRFTGATEAFF. The CDR3 region has the DNA TGTGCCAGTAGTAGATTTACAGGGGCCACTGAAGCTTTCTTT.

This chain links TRBV12-1 with TRBJ1-2; TRBD1 is taken as the D call from the table, unchecked against the DNA. TRBV12-1 is a documented pseudogene. CDR3 length: 15 amino acids. CDR3: CASSFGDRANYGYTF. CDR3 bases: TGTGCCAGCAGCTTTGGGGACAGGGCTAACTATGGCTACACCTTC.

This chain connects TRBV2 to TRBJ2-7; D may correspond to TRBD1 or TRBD2 (5 bases each). Germline values: CDR1 SNHLY, CDR2 FYNNEI. The CDR3 has 15 residues. V was clipped by 4 bases and J by 3 bases, with 16 bases between them. The CDR3: CASSVTRQGDYEQYF. CDR3 DNA: TGTGCCAGCAGTGTCACTCGCCAGGGAGACTACGAGCAGTACTTC.

This clone was observed a single time. The rearrangement links TRBV30 to TRBJ2-7; TRBD2 aligns across 11 bases. There are 15 residues in the CDR3. The V gene's germline CDR1 is GTSNPN and CDR2 SVGIG (reference sequence). Trimming at V came to 8 bases and at J to 0 bases, leaving 9 bases not matched to a gene. The CDR3 loop is CALTGTSGSSYEQYF. For the CDR3, the DNA is TGTGCCCTCACCGGGACTAGCGGTAGCTCCTACGAGCAGTACTTC.

The chain recombines TRBV7-2 with TRBJ2-3; 14 positions match TRBD2. The ends lost 4 bases at V and 7 bases at J; junction bases unmatched: 4. The CDR3 covers 15 residues. CDR1 and CDR2 from the germline V gene are SGHTA and FQGNSA. The CDR3 sequence is CASSSGLAGAYTQYF. CDR3 DNA sequence: TGTGCCAGCAGCTCGGGACTAGCGGGGGCTTATACGCAGTATTTT. The whole variable domain, filled in from reference TRBV7-2 and TRBJ2-3, reads GAGVSQSPSNKVTEKGKDVELRCDPISGHTALYWYRQSLGQGLEFLIYFQGNSAPDKSGLPSDRFSAERTGGSVSTLTIQRTQQEDSAVYLCASSSGLAGAYTQYFGPGTRLTVL.

The chain recombines TRBV6-6 with TRBJ1-4, with 9 bases aligning to TRBD1. The V gene end was trimmed by 5 bases and the J gene end by 8 bases; junction bases not matched to a gene: 9. Germline CDR1 MNHNY, CDR2 SVGAGI (reference sequence). The length of the CDR3 is 15 residues. CDR3 residues: CASSDKQGASEKLFF. The CDR3 region has the DNA TGTGCCAGCAGTGATAAACAGGGGGCGAGCGAAAAACTGTTTTTT.

This chain uses TRBV5-1 with TRBJ1-5, with 8 bases matching TRBD1. The length of the CDR3 is 15 residues. J lost 3 bases, V lost 3 bases, and 5 bases had no gene match. Germline CDR1 is SGHRS and CDR2 is YFSETQ. The CDR3 DNA sequence: TGCGCCAGCAGCTCGACAGGGGAGCCCAATCAGCCCCAGCATTTT. It specifies CASSSTGEPNQPQHF. Full variable domain (rest looked up from reference TRBV5-1 and TRBJ1-5): KAGVTQTPRYLIKTRGQQVTLSCSPISGHRSVSWYQQTPGQGLQFLFEYFSETQRNKGNFPGRFSGRQFSNSRSEMNVSTLELGDSALYLCASSSTGEPNQPQHFGDGTRLSIL.

This CDR3 reads CASSFPGQGFSGANVLTF. CDR3 nucleotides: TGTGCCAGTAGTTTCCCGGGACAGGGCTTTTCTGGGGCCAACGTCCTGACTTTC. The chain couples TRBV19 to TRBJ2-6; 9 positions agree with TRBD1. Trimming took 5 bases from V and 1 from J; bases not matched to a gene: 9. This CDR3 has 18 residues. The germline V gene encodes CDR1 LNHDA and CDR2 SQIVND (reference sequence).

The V gene is TRBV2, the J gene TRBJ2-5, with D hard to call. The CDR3 consists of 12 residues. Germline CDR1 is SNHLY and CDR2 is FYNNEI. V lost 4 bases, J lost 5 bases, and 8 bases lay in between. For the CDR3, the DNA is TGTGCCAGCAGTGTACTGGGGGAGACCCAGTACTTC. Protein product: CASSVLGETQYF.

The chain uses TRBV6-1 and TRBJ1-1; D might be TRBD1 (5 bases). The V and J ends lost 5 bases and 3 bases respectively, with 16 bases between them. Germline V CDR1 and CDR2: MNHNS, SASEGT. The CDR3 runs to 15 residues. Here the CDR3 reads CASSPRGGTHTEAFF. CDR3 coding DNA: TGTGCCAGCAGTCCCCGGGGGGGGACCCACACTGAAGCTTTCTTT.

A few counts support this clone. The rearrangement links TRBV13 to TRBJ2-7, with a tentative D call TRBD1 (5 bases). Germline lookup yields CDR1 PRHDT and CDR2 FYEKMQ (reference sequence). Between the trimmed V and J ends, which lost 3 bases and 6 bases, there was a span of 9 bases. The CDR3 sequence is 12 residues long. In DNA, the CDR3 is TGTGCCAGCAGCTTGATAAGGGGCGAGCAGTACTTC. Translating gives CASSLIRGEQYF.

The genes are TRBV30 and TRBJ2-3, with D perhaps assigned TRBD1 or TRBD2 (6 bases each). The germline V gene encodes CDR1 GTSNPN and CDR2 SVGIG (reference sequence). The CDR3 runs to 14 residues. V dropped 8 bases and J dropped 1 base, with 16 bases sitting between them. DNA for the CDR3: TGTGCCCACGGGGGCAGCTCAGGCACAGATACGCAGTATTTT. Its translation: CAHGGSSGTDTQYF.

The chain links TRBV7-2 to TRBJ1-2; D is possibly TRBD1 (6 bases). Germline CDR1 SGHTA, CDR2 FQGNSA. The CDR3 contains 14 residues. V lost 6 bases, J lost 2 bases, and 13 bases lay in between. CDR3 nucleotides: TGTGCCAGCAGACGGGGTACAGGGAACTATGGCTACACCTTC. This codes for CASRRGTGNYGYTF.

The CDR3 loop reads CASSRGSGNPYEQYF. Written as DNA, the CDR3 is TGTGCCAGCTCACGGGGTAGCGGGAACCCCTACGAGCAGTACTTC. V gene TRBV18 combines with J gene TRBJ2-7; 8 positions match TRBD2. The CDR3 has 15 residues. With V trimmed by 4 bases and J by 2 bases, 7 bases remained unmatched. Germline V gene data show CDR1 as KGHSH and CDR2 as LQKENI.

The chain couples TRBV9 to TRBJ2-3; 8 nucleotides match TRBD2. The J segment lost 1 base and the V segment lost 3 bases, leaving 7 bases of the junction unmatched. The CDR3 covers 16 residues. CDR1 is SGDLS, CDR2 YYNGEE, per germline. Written as DNA, the CDR3 is TGTGCCAGCAGCGCGCGGGGGCGGGGGGGCACAGATACGCAGTATTTT. Its protein product is CASSARGRGGTDTQYF.

V is TRBV7-6 and J is TRBJ2-2, with 8 bases identical to TRBD1. The ends lost 3 bases at V and 8 bases at J; junction bases unmatched: 5. This CDR3 is 14 amino acids long. Germline V lookup: CDR1 SGHVS, CDR2 FNYEAQ. CDR3 protein: CASSFTGGGGELFF. The CDR3 nucleotides read TGTGCCAGCAGCTTCACAGGGGGTGGAGGGGAGCTGTTTTTT. Full variable domain (rest looked up from reference TRBV7-6 and TRBJ2-2): GAGVSQSPRYKVTKRGQDVALRCDPISGHVSLYWYRQALGQGPEFLTYFNYEAQQDKSGLPNDRFSAERPEGSISTLTIQRTEQRDSAMYRCASSFTGGGGELFFGEGSRLTVL.

The genes are TRBV11-2 and TRBJ2-3; D perhaps matches TRBD2 (7 bases). The germline V and J ends were trimmed by 4 bases and 4 bases, with 15 bases remaining between them. Per germline, CDR1 SGHAT and CDR2 FQNNGV. The CDR3 spans 15 residues. The CDR3 DNA reads TGTGCCAGCAGCTCGTCCCGGGGGGCTGCAGATACGCAGTATTTT. It translates to CASSSSRGAADTQYF.

The genes are TRBV27 and TRBJ2-1, with 8 bases matching TRBD2. V dropped 1 base and J dropped 0; count of bases not matched to a gene: 2. Germline assignment: CDR1 MNHEY and CDR2 SMNVEV (reference sequence). CDR3 length: 16 residues. In nucleotides, the CDR3 is TGTGCCAGCAGTTTATTGAGCGGGAGCTCCTACAATGAGCAGTTCTTC. Translating it yields CASSLLSGSSYNEQFF.

The J gene is TRBJ1-1, the V gene TRBV28, with TRBD1 as a possible D gene (6 bases). Trimming pared 0 bases from V and 5 bases from J, leaving 13 bases between. CDR1 and CDR2 (germline): MDHEN, SYDVKM. The CDR3 is made up of 15 amino acids. The CDR3 reads CASSLWTGGGTEAFF. The CDR3 DNA sequence: TGTGCCAGCAGTTTATGGACAGGTGGGGGGACTGAAGCTTTCTTT.

The table lists this clone with a count of one. V usage is TRBV28 and J usage is TRBJ2-5; unclear D gene. Germline CDR1 is MDHEN and CDR2 is SYDVKM. Trimming cost V 6 bases and J 2 bases, with 7 bases left between them. The CDR3 consists of 12 residues. In DNA, the CDR3 is TGTGCCAGCAGAGATCCGCAAGAGACCCAGTACTTC. Its protein is CASRDPQETQYF.

The chain employs TRBV30 and TRBJ2-7; TRBD2 matches at 10 bases. Germline CDR1 GTSNPN, CDR2 SVGIG (reference sequence). CDR3 length: 13 amino acids. J gave up 7 bases and V 0 bases, and 3 bases lay outside the gene matches. The CDR3 nucleotides are TGTGCCTGGAGTGTACTAGCGGGAAATGAGCAGTACTTC. Protein: CAWSVLAGNEQYF.

The chain combines TRBV19 with TRBJ2-5; D ambiguous. The V and J ends lost 5 bases and 1 base respectively, with 8 bases between them. The CDR3 length is 13 residues. The germline CDR1 and CDR2 sequences are LNHDA and SQIVND (reference sequence). In DNA, the CDR3 is TGTGCCAGTAGTGTAGGTAGCCAAGAGACCCAGTACTTC. This translates into CASSVGSQETQYF.